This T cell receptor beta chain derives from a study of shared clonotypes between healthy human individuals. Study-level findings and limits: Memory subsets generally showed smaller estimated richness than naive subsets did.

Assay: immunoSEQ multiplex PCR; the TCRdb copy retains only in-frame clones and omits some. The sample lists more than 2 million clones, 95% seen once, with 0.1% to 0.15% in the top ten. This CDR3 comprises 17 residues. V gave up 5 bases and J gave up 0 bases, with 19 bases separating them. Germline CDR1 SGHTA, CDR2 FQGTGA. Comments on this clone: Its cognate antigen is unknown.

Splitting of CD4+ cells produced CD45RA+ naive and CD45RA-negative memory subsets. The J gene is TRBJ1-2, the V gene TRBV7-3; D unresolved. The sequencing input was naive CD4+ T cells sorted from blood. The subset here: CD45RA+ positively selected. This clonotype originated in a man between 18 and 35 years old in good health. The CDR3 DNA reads TGTGCCAGCAGCCTCCGAAAGGGAGGTTCAGCTAACTATGGCTACACCTTC. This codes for CASSLRKGGSANYGYTF.